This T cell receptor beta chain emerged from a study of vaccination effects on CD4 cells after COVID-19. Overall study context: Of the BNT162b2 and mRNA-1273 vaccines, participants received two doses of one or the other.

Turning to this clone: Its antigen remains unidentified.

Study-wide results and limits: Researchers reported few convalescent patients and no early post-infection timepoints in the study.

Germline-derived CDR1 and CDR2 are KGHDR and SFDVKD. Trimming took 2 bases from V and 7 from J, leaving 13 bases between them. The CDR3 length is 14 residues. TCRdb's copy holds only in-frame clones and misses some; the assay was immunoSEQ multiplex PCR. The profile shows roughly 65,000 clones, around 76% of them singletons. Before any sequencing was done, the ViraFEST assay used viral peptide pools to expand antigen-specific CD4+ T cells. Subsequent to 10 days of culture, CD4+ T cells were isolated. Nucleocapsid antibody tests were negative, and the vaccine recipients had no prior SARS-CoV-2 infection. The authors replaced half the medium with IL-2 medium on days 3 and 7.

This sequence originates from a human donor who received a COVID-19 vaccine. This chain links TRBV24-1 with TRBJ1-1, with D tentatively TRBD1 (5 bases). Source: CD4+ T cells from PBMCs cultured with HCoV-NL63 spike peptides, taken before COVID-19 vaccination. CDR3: CATSDSRAGGEAFF. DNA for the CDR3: TGTGCCACCAGTGATTCGCGAGCTGGGGGTGAAGCTTTCTTT.